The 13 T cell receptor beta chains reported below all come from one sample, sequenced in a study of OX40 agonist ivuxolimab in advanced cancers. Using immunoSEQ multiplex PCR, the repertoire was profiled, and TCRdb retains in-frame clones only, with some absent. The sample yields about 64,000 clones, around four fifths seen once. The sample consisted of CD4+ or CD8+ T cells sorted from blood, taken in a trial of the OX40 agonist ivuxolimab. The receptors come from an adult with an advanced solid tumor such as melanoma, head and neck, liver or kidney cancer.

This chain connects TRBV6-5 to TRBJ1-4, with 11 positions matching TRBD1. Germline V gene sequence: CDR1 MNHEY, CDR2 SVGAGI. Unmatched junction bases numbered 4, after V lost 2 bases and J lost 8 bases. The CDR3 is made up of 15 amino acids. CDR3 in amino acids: CASSYTGTGGEKLFF. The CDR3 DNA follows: TGTGCCAGCAGTTACACCGGGACAGGGGGGGAAAAACTGTTTTTT.

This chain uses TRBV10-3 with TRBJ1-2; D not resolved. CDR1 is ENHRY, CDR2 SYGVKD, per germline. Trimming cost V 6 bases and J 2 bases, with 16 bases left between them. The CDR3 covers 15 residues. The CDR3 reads CAISDITTGNYGYTF. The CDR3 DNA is TGTGCCATCAGCGACATAACCACCGGGAACTATGGCTACACCTTC.

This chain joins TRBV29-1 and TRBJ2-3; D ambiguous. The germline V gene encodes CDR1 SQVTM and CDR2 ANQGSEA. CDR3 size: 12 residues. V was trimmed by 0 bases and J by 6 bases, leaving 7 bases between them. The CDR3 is CSVEELSDTQYF. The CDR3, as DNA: TGCAGCGTTGAAGAATTATCCGATACGCAGTATTTT.

The CDR3 spells CASSHTGGDRVGAYNEQFF. The CDR3 DNA reads TGTGCCAGCAGCCACACCGGAGGGGACAGGGTTGGGGCCTACAATGAGCAGTTCTTC. The chain is built from TRBV7-2 and TRBJ2-1; 9 bases match TRBD1. The CDR3 extends over 19 amino acids. J was trimmed by 2 bases and V by 5 bases; bases with no gene match: 16. The V gene's germline CDR1 is SGHTA and CDR2 FQGNSA. Full variable domain (rest looked up from reference TRBV7-2 and TRBJ2-1): GAGVSQSPSNKVTEKGKDVELRCDPISGHTALYWYRQSLGQGLEFLIYFQGNSAPDKSGLPSDRFSAERTGGSVSTLTIQRTQQEDSAVYLCASSHTGGDRVGAYNEQFFGPGTRLTVL.

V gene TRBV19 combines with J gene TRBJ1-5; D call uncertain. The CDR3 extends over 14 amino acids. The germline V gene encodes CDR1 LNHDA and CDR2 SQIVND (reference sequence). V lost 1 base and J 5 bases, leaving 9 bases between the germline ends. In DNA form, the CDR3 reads TGTGCCAGTAGTATAGTCGCTGGGGATCAGCCCCAGCATTTT. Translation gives CASSIVAGDQPQHF.

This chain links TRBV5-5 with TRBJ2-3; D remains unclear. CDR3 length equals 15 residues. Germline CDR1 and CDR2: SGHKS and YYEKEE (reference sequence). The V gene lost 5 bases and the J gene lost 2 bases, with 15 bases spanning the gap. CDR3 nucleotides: TGTGCCAGCAGTCGGACCCCGCTCGCCACAGATACGCAGTATTTT. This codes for CASSRTPLATDTQYF.

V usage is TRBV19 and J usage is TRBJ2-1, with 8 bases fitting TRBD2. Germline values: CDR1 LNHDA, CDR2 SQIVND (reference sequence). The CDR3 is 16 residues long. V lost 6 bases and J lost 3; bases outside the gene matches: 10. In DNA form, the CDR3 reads TGTGCCAGTAGCCGGCCGGGACTAGACCTCTACAATGAGCAGTTCTTC. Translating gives CASSRPGLDLYNEQFF. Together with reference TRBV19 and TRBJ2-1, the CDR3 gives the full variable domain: DGGITQSPKYLFRKEGQNVTLSCEQNLNHDAMYWYRQDPGQGLRLIYYSQIVNDFQKGDIAEGYSVSREKKESFPLTVTSAQKNPTAFYLCASSRPGLDLYNEQFFGPGTRLTVL.

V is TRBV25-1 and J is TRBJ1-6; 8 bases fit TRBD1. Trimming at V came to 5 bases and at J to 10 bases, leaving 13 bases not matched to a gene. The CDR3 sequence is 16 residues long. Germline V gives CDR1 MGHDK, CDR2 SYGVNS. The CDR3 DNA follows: TGTGCCAGCAGTTCAACAGGCGGACAGGGAGGCTCACCCCTCCACTTT. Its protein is CASSSTGGQGGSPLHF.

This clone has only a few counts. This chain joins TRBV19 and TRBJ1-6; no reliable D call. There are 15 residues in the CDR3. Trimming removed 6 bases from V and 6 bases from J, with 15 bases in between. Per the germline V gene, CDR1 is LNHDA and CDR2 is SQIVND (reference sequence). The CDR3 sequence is CASSDLGGANSPLHF. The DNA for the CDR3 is TGTGCCAGTAGCGACTTAGGCGGTGCTAATTCACCCCTCCACTTT.

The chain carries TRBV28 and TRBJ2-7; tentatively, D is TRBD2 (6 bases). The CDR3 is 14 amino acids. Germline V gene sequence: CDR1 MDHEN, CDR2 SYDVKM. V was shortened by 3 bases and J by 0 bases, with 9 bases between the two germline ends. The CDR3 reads CASSFSGSSYEQYF. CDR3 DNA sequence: TGTGCCAGCAGTTTTAGCGGAAGCTCCTACGAGCAGTACTTC.

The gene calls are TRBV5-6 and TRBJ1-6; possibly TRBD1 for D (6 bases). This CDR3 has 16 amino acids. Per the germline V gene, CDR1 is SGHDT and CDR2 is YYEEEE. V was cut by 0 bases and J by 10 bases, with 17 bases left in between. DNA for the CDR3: TGTGCCAGCAGCTTGGCCGGGGGGGCGTCCGGATCACCCCTCCACTTT. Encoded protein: CASSLAGGASGSPLHF.

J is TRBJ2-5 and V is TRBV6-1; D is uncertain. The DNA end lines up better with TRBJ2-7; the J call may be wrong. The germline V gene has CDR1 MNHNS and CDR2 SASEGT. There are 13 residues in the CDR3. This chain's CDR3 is CASSGGRSYEQYF. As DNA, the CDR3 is TGTGCCAGCAGTGGAGGACGCTCCTACGAGCAGTACTTC.

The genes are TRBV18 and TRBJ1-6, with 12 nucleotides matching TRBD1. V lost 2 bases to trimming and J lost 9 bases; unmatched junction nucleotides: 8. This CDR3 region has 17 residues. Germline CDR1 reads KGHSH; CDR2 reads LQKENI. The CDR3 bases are TGTGCCAGCTCACCAGATCCGGGACAGGGGGCTGGTTCACCCCTCCACTTT. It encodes CASSPDPGQGAGSPLHF.